This TCR beta chain was sequenced during a study of cytomegalovirus exposure and HLA in healthy donors (dated by TCRdb to between 2016 and 2019). As for the study more broadly: In an earlier analysis of under 750 of the donors, about 270 Gb of sequence data and 100 million or so unique TCR beta sequences from about 179 million T cells were reported. Typing coverage differed by locus: A, B, C, DRB1 and DQB1 were typed in roughly 620-630 donors, DQA1 in about 510, DPA1 in around 580, and DPB1 in 472. An early release covering about 600 HLA-typed donors comprised roughly 300 gigabases of sequencing data and tens of millions of unique TCR sequences. Among the roughly 400 genotyped donors, under 90% belonged to the genetic ancestry cluster associated with self-reported Caucasian donors. Four or five DR-DQ haplotypes were treated as single units for association and clustering because of strong linkage in the cohort. All discovery cohort repertoires had been generated using a single sequencing platform. In the later analysis, no new phenotypic data were used to find candidate immune exposures; instead, reliance was placed on TCR beta sequences and their occurrence across donors. A separate validation cohort of roughly 130 different subjects was used in addition to the roughly 670-subject first cohort. A later genetic analysis used genome-wide SNP genotypes for about 55% of the 666 donors, treating that subset as a discovery cohort. HLA typing covered class I and class II loci at four-digit resolution. The study was designed to test whether signatures of past pathogen exposure could be identified by cataloging public T cell receptors. Among some 400 genotyped donors of the cohort, an average of around 250,000 unique TCR beta nucleotide sequences was sequenced per donor, of which 15% to 20% were non-productive. Alongside the repertoire data, information on donor age, sex, ethnicity and CMV serostatus was compiled. Using immunosequencing, the study profiled T cell repertoires from about 620 subjects and related those repertoires to cytomegalovirus serostatus. High-throughput TCR immunosequencing, statistical association of individual TCRs with disease status, and machine learning were combined to predict cytomegalovirus infection status. To decide whether each TCR beta V gene segment behaved as functional or pseudogenic, an earlier analysis of some 600 of the donors relied on high-throughput TCR beta sequencing. A later analysis re-examined previously published TCR beta repertoires from just over 650 donors and added high-resolution HLA genotyping to investigate patterns of TCR occurrence.

The cohort consisted of 600 to 750 healthy bone marrow donors. At the time of sampling, every cohort member was nominally healthy, though immune exposures that went unrecorded were likely present. The donor tested CMV seronegative, placing the donor among the 350 to 400 seronegative members of the cohort. Every donor gave a peripheral blood sample, and the peripheral blood mononuclear cells from that sample were used for TCR beta sequencing. Genomic DNA extraction from the blood cell samples was performed with the Qiagen DNeasy Blood Extraction Kit. Receptor amplification or capture employed the immunoSEQ multiplex PCR assay. For the multiplex PCR, a mixture combining 60 forward primers for TCR Vbeta segments and 13 reverse primers for TCR Jbeta segments was used. The CDR3 region of rearranged TCR beta genes was amplified from genomic DNA with a multiplex PCR assay. Amplified TCR beta libraries were sequenced as 87-base-pair reads on the Illumina HiSeq System. As for the original processing: A later analysis tallied roughly 76 million unique TCR beta chains across the roughly 610 repertoires, and about 10 million of those chains were shared by two or more donors. To remove PCR and sequencing errors, raw reads were error-corrected and collapsed into unique sequences using a nearest-neighbor algorithm that merged closely related sequences. V, D and J gene segments were assigned by aligning CDR3 sequences to IMGT reference sequences. For a sequence to be retained, a match of at least six nucleotides to both a V gene segment and a J gene segment was required. A rearrangement was called productive if the CDR3 had no stop codons and remained in frame with V and J, and every other rearrangement was called non-productive. Following IMGT convention, CDR3 was defined as the stretch from the second conserved V-encoded cysteine to the conserved J-encoded phenylalanine. The earlier analysis of about 590 of the donors excluded sequences that lacked an unambiguous match to a single V gene segment. In an earlier analysis of 587 of the donors, a V segment was called functional when productive rearrangements were above 56.7%, and segregating when the standard deviation between donors exceeded 5%. A statistical classification framework was built to diagnose cytomegalovirus status from the catalog of TCR beta chain sequences. V and J gene assignment, in a later analysis, came from comparing TCR nucleotide sequences with IMGT/GENE-DB human TR gene sequences. Using the TCRdist pipeline, a later analysis assigned CDR3 sequences along with most-parsimonious VDJ recombination scenarios. In a later analysis, every TCR beta chain was defined by the combination of its CDR3 amino acid sequence and its V-gene family, and reads without a unique V-gene family were dropped. A later analysis removed several hundred highly shared, low-generation-probability nucleotide sequences to deal with suspected cross-contamination and a sequencing artifact. For each public chain, a later analysis derived a clonal expansion index from normalized ranks of inferred template counts within each repertoire. In a later analysis, generation probabilities were computed with a VDJ recombination model fitted to out-of-frame rearrangements, and the resulting probabilities were checked against IGoR. Hypergeometric tests were used in a later analysis to score TCR-TCR, TCR-HLA and TCR-CMV co-occurrence, with a repertoire-size bias correction applied to the TCR pairs. In a later analysis, false discovery rates were estimated by permuting HLA or CMV assignments 20 times. In a later analysis, co-occurring TCRs were grouped using DBSCAN, with TCRdist sequence similarity added in when clustering inside HLA-allele-positive subsets. Co-occurrence clustering excluded repertoires with fewer than 30,000 or more than 120,000 public chains, plus five with anomalous nucleotide sharing. The table was pulled from immuneACCESS by TCRdb, which kept in-frame rearrangements only. Such tables lose some clones; where checked, under half of the loss comes from unresolved V genes, and the rest has no known cause. V and J calls and clone size are as listed in that table; D and trimming were resolved from the DNA. Across this sample there are roughly 67,000 clones, with roughly 80% seen only once. The ten largest clones add up to about 3.2% of the sample.

The investigation overall reported the following: The classifier was reported to diagnose cytomegalovirus status with high specificity and sensitivity in both the original and validation cohorts. In a later analysis, around 17,000 TCR beta sequences were associated with specific HLA alleles at a false discovery rate of 0.05. Correlated functional status among segregating V segments might reflect linkage disequilibrium, but an unknown experimental factor could not be ruled out. Over 15 rarely observed V segments, including chromosome 9 orphons, were excluded from the earlier analysis of almost 600 of the donors because counts were too low. A few of the identified cytomegalovirus-associated TCR beta chains were confirmed in vitro to be specific for cytomegalovirus antigens. The study gave a list of about 170 TCR beta chains associated with cytomegalovirus. In an earlier analysis of roughly 500 of the donors, most TCR beta V segments appeared in productive rearrangements about 87% or about 30% of the time, broadly matching IMGT annotations. A cluster of highly shared sequence variants was judged likely to represent a technical artifact of the sequencing pipeline. Because HLA typing was missing for some donors at each locus, association tests included only the typed subset. When HLA alleles, especially DR and DQ, strongly co-occurred, TCR associations were difficult to assign to individual alleles. A further reported finding was that TCR beta sequences accurately predicted the HLA-A and HLA-B alleles for most subjects in the first cohort. Most TCR sequences were observed very rarely across donors, whereas some public TCRs were present in many individuals. According to a later analysis, TCR association rates differed among HLA loci, with DRB1 alleles showing the most associated TCRs and HLA-C alleles showing the fewest. According to a later analysis, parvovirus B19, influenza, CMV and Epstein-Barr virus appeared linked to several top co-occurrence clusters. The cohort was sequenced for TCR beta chains only, and without alpha or paired-chain data the features that could be detected were limited. In a later genetic analysis, a missense DCLRE1C variant was associated with V-gene and J-gene trimming of TCR beta chains, and the association was replicated in an independent cohort. In a later analysis, HLA-associated TCR beta chains showed more clonal expansion and lower generation probabilities than non-associated chains that were equally common. Because the 87-base-pair reads could not distinguish some IMGT-functional V segments, including TRBV6-2 and TRBV6-3, those segments were excluded. In a later analysis, most CMV-associated TCR beta chains were found to appear HLA-restricted, with HLA associations seemingly driven largely by CMV exposure. The authors suggested that the approach could potentially be generalized to other disease states and immunological phenotypes. The presence/absence analyses assumed that sequencing depth was roughly uniform across donors, and that assumption may not be true. The only immune exposure information available for the cohort was CMV serostatus. According to a later genetic analysis, donors in an Asian-associated ancestry cluster had fewer N-insertions in productive TCRs than the approximately 610-donor mean.

Reading the germline V gene (reference sequence) gives CDR1 MNHEY and CDR2 SMNVEV. Including the terminal cysteine and phenylalanine, the CDR3 comprises 14 residues. Of all the DNA, just the CDR3 is kept, 42 bases in frame from base 1. The junction carries 13 bases between V and J, which are trimmed by 6 bases and 4 bases respectively. This clone turned up a few times. No antigen is known for it. No clone much larger than this one lies a single base away; base qualities are absent. The sequencing input was PBMCs. The sequence was obtained from a woman between 25 and 40 years old in good health and CMV-seronegative. The chain employs TRBV27 and TRBJ2-1; TRBD1 is a weak D gene call, 6 bases matching. The CDR3 protein: CASSYGTPYNEQFF. The DNA reads TGTGCCAGCAGCTACGGGACACCTTACAATGAGCAGTTCTTC.